The 21 T cell receptor beta chains below all came from one sample that was sequenced in a study of cytomegalovirus exposure and HLA in healthy donors. Some clones are missing from TCRdb's copy, which holds only in-frame ones; the method was immunoSEQ multiplex PCR. The table shows 150,000 to 200,000 clones, with around 84% occurring only once. The sample comprised PBMCs. The receptors here all came from a man younger than 30 in good health and CMV-seropositive.

This clone turned up a few times. The V call is TRBV30, the J call TRBJ1-2; D remains unclear. V shed 7 bases and J shed 4 bases, with 10 bases lying between them. Germline V gene lookup returns CDR1 GTSNPN and CDR2 SVGIG (reference sequence). The CDR3 covers 11 residues. The CDR3 loop is CASQEGYGYTF. CDR3 DNA: TGTGCCTCCCAAGAGGGCTATGGCTACACCTTC.

In its sample, this clone was seen once. CDR3 loop: CASQNTGTTEAFF. The CDR3 DNA reads as TGTGCCAGCCAGAACACAGGGACCACTGAAGCTTTCTTT. J is TRBJ1-1 and V is TRBV18; a possible D gene is TRBD1 (6 bases). Trimming shortened V by 8 bases and J by 4 bases, and 14 bases separated the two germline ends. There are 13 residues in the CDR3. CDR1 KGHSH and CDR2 LQKENI come from the germline V gene.

This clone was recorded only once. The chain uses TRBV7-2 and TRBJ2-7; D gene unclear. This CDR3 has 12 residues. V was clipped by 5 bases and J by 7 bases, with 12 bases between them. The V gene's germline CDR1 is SGHTA and CDR2 FQGNSA. In DNA form, the CDR3 reads TGTGCCAGCAGCCCGGTCAACCGGGAGCAGTACTTC. Its translation: CASSPVNREQYF.

The chain has TRBV15 and TRBJ2-7, with 9 bases identical to TRBD1. CDR3 size: 15 residues. V lost 3 bases and J lost 4; bases outside the gene matches: 7. Germline CDR1 and CDR2: LNHNV and YYDKDF (reference sequence). The CDR3 reads CATSSAGTGPYEQYF. As DNA, the CDR3 is TGTGCCACCAGCAGCGCCGGGACAGGGCCATACGAGCAGTACTTC.

V and J are TRBV5-1 and TRBJ2-2, with 8 positions matching TRBD2. This CDR3 contains 15 residues. V lost 4 bases to trimming and J lost 0 bases; unmatched junction nucleotides: 2. Germline assignment: CDR1 SGHRS and CDR2 YFSETQ. The DNA for the CDR3 is TGCGCCAGCAGCGTTAGCGGGACGAACACCGGGGAGCTGTTTTTT. Its protein is CASSVSGTNTGELFF. Based on the CDR3 plus reference TRBV5-1 and TRBJ2-2, the full variable domain is KAGVTQTPRYLIKTRGQQVTLSCSPISGHRSVSWYQQTPGQGLQFLFEYFSETQRNKGNFPGRFSGRQFSNSRSEMNVSTLELGDSALYLCASSVSGTNTGELFFGEGSRLTVL.

The chain has TRBV4-1 and TRBJ1-4; 7 nucleotides match TRBD1. The J segment lost 3 bases and the V segment lost 6 bases, leaving 10 bases of the junction unmatched. The CDR3 spans 16 residues. Germline assignment: CDR1 MGHRA and CDR2 YSYEKL. The CDR3 region has the DNA TGCGCCAGCAGGAACAGGGGTGCTGCCTCTAATGAAAAACTGTTTTTT. Amino acid sequence: CASRNRGAASNEKLFF.

This chain links TRBV28 with TRBJ1-2, with TRBD1 identical over 8 bases. Trimming took 8 bases from V and 6 from J; bases not matched to a gene: 14. CDR3 length: 15 residues. Looked up from germline, CDR1 is MDHEN and CDR2 is SYDVKM. For the CDR3, the DNA is TGTGCCAGCGGGAGACAGGGGACCACTACCCATGGCTACACCTTC. It is translated as CASGRQGTTTHGYTF.

This clone has a single count. The chain's CDR3 is CASSQGSSTSVSTGELFF. The DNA of the CDR3 is TGTGCCAGCAGCCAAGGCAGTTCCACTAGTGTTAGCACCGGGGAGCTGTTTTTT. The gene calls are TRBV4-2 and TRBJ2-2; D possibly corresponds to TRBD2 (5 bases). The CDR3 loop spans 18 amino acids. V lost 1 base and J lost 4, with 19 bases in between. Germline V CDR1 and CDR2: LGHNA, YNFKEQ.

The chain is built from TRBV7-7 and TRBJ2-1; D is unresolved. The ends were cut back, 5 bases at V and 6 bases at J, with 14 bases in the middle. The CDR3 is 14 amino acids. Looked up from germline, CDR1 is SSHAT and CDR2 is FNYEAQ (reference sequence). The CDR3 DNA reads TGTGCCAGCAGCGCCCTCGGTTTAGTCAATGAGCAGTTCTTC. Encoded protein: CASSALGLVNEQFF.

The rearrangement links TRBV12-2 to TRBJ1-5; TRBD1 is the table's D call, not checked against the DNA. TRBV12-2 is designated a pseudogene. The CDR3 contains 16 residues. CDR3 loop: CASRPRQYYSNQPQHF. In nucleotides, the CDR3 is TGTGCAAGTCGCCCGAGACAGTATTATAGCAATCAGCCCCAGCATTTT.

The chain recombines TRBV10-3 with TRBJ2-7; D not resolved. Germline V gene data show CDR1 as ENHRY and CDR2 as SYGVKD. V gave up 6 bases and J gave up 5 bases, with 8 bases separating them. This CDR3 contains 11 residues. In nucleotides, the CDR3 is TGTGCCATCAGGGCCACCGACGAGCAGTACTTC. This translates into CAIRATDEQYF.

The rearrangement links TRBV11-2 to TRBJ2-1; D is perhaps TRBD2 (5 bases). CDR3 length equals 17 residues. Germline V gene sequence: CDR1 SGHAT, CDR2 FQNNGV. Trimming left V 5 bases short and J 3 bases short, with 20 bases between. CDR3 DNA: TGTGCCAGCAGCCCCCCTACATCTGGGAGACGCTACAATGAGCAGTTCTTC. Translating gives CASSPPTSGRRYNEQFF.

The J gene is TRBJ2-2, the V gene TRBV4-3; TRBD2 aligns across 7 bases. The germline V gene has CDR1 LGHNA and CDR2 YSLEER. CDR3 length: 17 amino acids. Losses at the gene ends were 0 bases for V and 7 bases for J; bases not matched to a gene: 11. The chain's CDR3 is CASSQDISSGKGGELFF. Written as DNA, the CDR3 is TGCGCCAGCAGCCAAGATATTTCCAGCGGGAAGGGCGGGGAGCTGTTTTTT.

The rearrangement joins TRBV7-8 to TRBJ2-7; TRBD1 matches 8 bases. This CDR3 has 14 residues. CDR1 and CDR2 from the germline V gene are SGHVS and FQNEAQ. Trimming cost V 7 bases and J 2 bases; bases outside gene matches: 7. CDR3 sequence (DNA): TGTGCCAGCACCGATACAGGGGGACCCTACGAGCAGTACTTC. Translated: CASTDTGGPYEQYF. Supplemented by reference TRBV7-8 and TRBJ2-7, the full variable domain reads GAGVSQSPRYKVAKRGQDVALRCDPISGHVSLFWYQQALGQGPEFLTYFQNEAQLDKSGLPSDRFFAERPEGSVSTLKIQRTQQEDSAVYLCASTDTGGPYEQYFGPGTRLTVT.

This sequence joins TRBV13 and TRBJ1-2; 9 bases map to TRBD1. The ends lost 0 bases at V and 2 bases at J; junction bases unmatched: 4. CDR1 is PRHDT, CDR2 FYEKMQ, per germline (reference sequence). The CDR3 spans 16 residues. The CDR3 region is CASSLGWTGENYGYTF. CDR3 nucleotide sequence: TGTGCCAGCAGCTTAGGTTGGACAGGGGAGAACTATGGCTACACCTTC.

This chain uses TRBV9 with TRBJ2-1; 14 bases map to TRBD2. Unmatched junction bases numbered 7, after V lost 3 bases and J lost 8 bases. CDR3 size: 16 residues. Germline lookup yields CDR1 SGDLS and CDR2 YYNGEE. The CDR3 DNA reads TGTGCCAGCAGCGGCCAGGGACTAGCGGGAGTCTATGAGCAGTTCTTC. Translation gives CASSGQGLAGVYEQFF.

This chain connects TRBV2 to TRBJ2-7; TRBD2 agrees at 14 bases. The CDR3 covers 15 residues. Germline trimming cut 7 bases from V and 5 bases from J; bases unmatched to any gene: 7. Germline CDR1 SNHLY, CDR2 FYNNEI. CDR3 nucleotides: TGTGCCAGCACCGAGGGACTAGCGGGAGTTGACGAGCAGTACTTC. Translating gives CASTEGLAGVDEQYF.

The chain uses TRBV2 and TRBJ2-1; D is unclear. Looked up from germline, CDR1 is SNHLY and CDR2 is FYNNEI. Between the trimmed V and J ends, which lost 3 bases and 0 bases, there was a span of 6 bases. The CDR3 runs to 14 residues. The CDR3 loop is CASSDRSSYNEQFF. In DNA form, the CDR3 reads TGTGCCAGCAGTGATCGGAGCTCCTACAATGAGCAGTTCTTC.

CDR3 bases: TGTGCCAGTAGTATAGTGGCGGGCAATCAGCCCCAGCATTTT. Protein product: CASSIVAGNQPQHF. The chain links TRBV19 to TRBJ1-5, with unresolved D. The V end was cut by 1 base, the J end by 2 bases, with 6 bases between. Germline CDR1 reads LNHDA; CDR2 reads SQIVND (reference sequence). The CDR3 consists of 14 residues.

The rearrangement uses TRBV4-3 and TRBJ2-1; 7 bases line up with TRBD1. Germline V CDR1 and CDR2: LGHNA, YSLEER. J was trimmed by 2 bases and V by 2 bases; bases with no gene match: 9. The CDR3 totals 17 residues. CDR3 loop: CASSQMLTGVAYNEQFF. CDR3 in DNA: TGCGCCAGCAGCCAAATGCTTACAGGGGTCGCCTACAATGAGCAGTTCTTC.

The J gene is TRBJ1-1, the V gene TRBV19, with a weak D call TRBD1 (5 bases). The CDR3 extends over 15 amino acids. CDR1 LNHDA and CDR2 SQIVND come from the germline V gene (reference sequence). The germline V and J ends were trimmed by 7 bases and 4 bases, with 19 bases remaining between them. CDR3 bases: TGTGCCAGTACCGACCGGGGGTTTGTCAGCACTGAAGCTTTCTTT. Residues: CASTDRGFVSTEAFF.